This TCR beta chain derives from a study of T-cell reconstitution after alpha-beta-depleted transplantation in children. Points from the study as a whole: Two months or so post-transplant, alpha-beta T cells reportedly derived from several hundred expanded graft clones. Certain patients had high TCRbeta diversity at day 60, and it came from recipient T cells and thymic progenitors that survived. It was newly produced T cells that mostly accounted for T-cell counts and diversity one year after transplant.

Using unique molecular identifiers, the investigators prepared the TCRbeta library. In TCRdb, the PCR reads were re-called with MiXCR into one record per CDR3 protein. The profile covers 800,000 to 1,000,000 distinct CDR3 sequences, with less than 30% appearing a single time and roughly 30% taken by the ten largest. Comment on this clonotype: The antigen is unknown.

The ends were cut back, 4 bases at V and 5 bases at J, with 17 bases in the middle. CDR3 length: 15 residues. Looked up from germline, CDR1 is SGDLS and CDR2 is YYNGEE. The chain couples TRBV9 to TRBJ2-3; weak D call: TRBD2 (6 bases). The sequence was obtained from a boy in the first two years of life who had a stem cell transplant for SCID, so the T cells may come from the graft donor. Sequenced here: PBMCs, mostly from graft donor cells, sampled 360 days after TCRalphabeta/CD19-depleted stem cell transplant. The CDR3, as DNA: TGTGCCAGCAGCCCCCGTTTTTTGGGGGGAGATACGCAGTATTTT. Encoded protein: CASSPRFLGGDTQYF.